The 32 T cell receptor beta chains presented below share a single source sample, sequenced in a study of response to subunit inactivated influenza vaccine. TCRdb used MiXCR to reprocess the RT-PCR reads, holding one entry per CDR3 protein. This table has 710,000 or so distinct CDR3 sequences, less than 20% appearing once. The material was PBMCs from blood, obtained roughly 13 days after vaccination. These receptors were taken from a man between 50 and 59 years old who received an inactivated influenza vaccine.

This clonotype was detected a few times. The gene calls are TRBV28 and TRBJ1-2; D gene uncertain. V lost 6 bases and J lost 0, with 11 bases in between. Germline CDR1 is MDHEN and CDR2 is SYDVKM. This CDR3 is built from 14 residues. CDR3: CASSLGWANYGYTF. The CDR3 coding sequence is TGTGCCAGCAGCCTGGGGTGGGCTAACTATGGCTACACCTTC.

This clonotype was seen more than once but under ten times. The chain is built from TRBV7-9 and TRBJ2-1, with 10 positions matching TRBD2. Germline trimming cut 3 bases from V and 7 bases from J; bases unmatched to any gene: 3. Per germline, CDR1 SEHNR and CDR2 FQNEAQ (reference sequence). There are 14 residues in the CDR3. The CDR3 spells CASSFGTSVNEQFF. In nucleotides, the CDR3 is TGTGCCAGCAGCTTCGGGACTAGCGTTAATGAGCAGTTCTTC.

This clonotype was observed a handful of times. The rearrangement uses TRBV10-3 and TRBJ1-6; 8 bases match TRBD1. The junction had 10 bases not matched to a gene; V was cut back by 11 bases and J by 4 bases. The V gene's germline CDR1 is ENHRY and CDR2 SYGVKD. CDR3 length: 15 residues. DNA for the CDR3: TGTGCCTCGACGGACAGGGAGTTTTATAATTCACCCCTCCACTTT. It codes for CASTDREFYNSPLHF.

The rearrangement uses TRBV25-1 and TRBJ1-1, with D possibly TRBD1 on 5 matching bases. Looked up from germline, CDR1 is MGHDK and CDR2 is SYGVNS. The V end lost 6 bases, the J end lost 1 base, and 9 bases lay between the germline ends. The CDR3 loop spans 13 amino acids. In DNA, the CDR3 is TGTGCCAGCAGAGGGACGCCGAACACTGAAGCTTTCTTT. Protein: CASRGTPNTEAFF.

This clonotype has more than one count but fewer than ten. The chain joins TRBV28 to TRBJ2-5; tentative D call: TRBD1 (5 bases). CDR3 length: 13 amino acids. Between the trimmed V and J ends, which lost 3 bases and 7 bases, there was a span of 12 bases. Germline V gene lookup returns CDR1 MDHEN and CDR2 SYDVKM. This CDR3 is CASSFLGHGTQYF. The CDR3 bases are TGTGCCAGCAGTTTTCTGGGGCATGGGACCCAGTACTTC.

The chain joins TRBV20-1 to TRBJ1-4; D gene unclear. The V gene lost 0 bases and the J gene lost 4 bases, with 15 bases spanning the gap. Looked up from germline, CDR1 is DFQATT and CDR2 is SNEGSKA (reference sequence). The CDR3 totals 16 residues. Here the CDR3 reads CSARDLLTPYNEKLFF. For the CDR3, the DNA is TGCAGTGCTAGAGATCTTCTCACCCCTTATAATGAAAAACTGTTTTTT.

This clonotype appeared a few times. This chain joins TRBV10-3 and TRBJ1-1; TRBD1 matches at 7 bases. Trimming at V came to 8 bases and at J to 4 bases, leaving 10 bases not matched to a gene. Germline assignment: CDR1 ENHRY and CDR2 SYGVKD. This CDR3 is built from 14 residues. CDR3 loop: CAIQGNRGGTEAFF. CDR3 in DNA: TGTGCCATCCAGGGGAACAGGGGAGGCACTGAAGCTTTCTTT.

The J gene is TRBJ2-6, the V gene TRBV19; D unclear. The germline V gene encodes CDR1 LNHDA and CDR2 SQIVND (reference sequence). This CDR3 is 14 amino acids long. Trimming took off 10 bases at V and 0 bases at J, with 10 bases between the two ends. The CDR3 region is CATTSLSGANVLTF. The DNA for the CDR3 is TGTGCCACAACATCCCTCTCTGGGGCCAACGTCCTGACTTTC.

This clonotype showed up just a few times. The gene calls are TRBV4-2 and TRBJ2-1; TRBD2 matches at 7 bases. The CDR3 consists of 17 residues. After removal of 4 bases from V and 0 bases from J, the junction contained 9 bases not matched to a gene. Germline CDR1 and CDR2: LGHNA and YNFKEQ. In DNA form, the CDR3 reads TGTGCCAGCAGCCCGGGGGGAGGACAAGCCTCCTACAATGAGCAGTTCTTC. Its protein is CASSPGGGQASYNEQFF.

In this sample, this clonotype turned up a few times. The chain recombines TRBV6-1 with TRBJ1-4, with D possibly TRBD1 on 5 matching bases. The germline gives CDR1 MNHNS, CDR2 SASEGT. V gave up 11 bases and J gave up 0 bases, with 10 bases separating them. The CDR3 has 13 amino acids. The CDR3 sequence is CAGRQTTNEKLFF. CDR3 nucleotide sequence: TGTGCCGGAAGACAGACAACTAATGAAAAACTGTTTTTT.

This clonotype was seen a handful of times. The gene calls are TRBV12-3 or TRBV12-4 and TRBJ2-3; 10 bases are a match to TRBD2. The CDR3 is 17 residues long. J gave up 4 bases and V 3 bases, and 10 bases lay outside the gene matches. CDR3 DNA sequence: TGTGCCAGCAGTTTGGCCGGAAGCGGGGGGGGGGCAGATACGCAGTATTTT. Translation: CASSLAGSGGGADTQYF.

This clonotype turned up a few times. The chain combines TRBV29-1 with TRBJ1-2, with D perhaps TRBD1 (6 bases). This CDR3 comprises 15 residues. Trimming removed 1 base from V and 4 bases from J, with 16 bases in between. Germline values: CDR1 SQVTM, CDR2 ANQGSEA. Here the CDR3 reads CSVEGGGRAGYGYTF. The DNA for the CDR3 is TGCAGCGTTGAAGGGGGGGGGCGTGCTGGCTATGGCTACACCTTC.

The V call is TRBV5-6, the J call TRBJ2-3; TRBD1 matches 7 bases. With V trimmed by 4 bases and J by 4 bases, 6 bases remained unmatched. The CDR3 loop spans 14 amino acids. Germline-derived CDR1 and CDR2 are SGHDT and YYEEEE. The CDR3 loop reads CASSPSQGADTQYF. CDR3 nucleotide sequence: TGTGCCAGCAGCCCCAGCCAGGGGGCAGATACGCAGTATTTT.

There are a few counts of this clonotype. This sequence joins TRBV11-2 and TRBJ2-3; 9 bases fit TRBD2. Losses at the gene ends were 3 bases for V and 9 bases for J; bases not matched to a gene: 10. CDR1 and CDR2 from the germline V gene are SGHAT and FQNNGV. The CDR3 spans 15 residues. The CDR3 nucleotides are TGTGCCAGCAGCTTTGGCGGGGGGGCCCGCGGGACGCAGTATTTT. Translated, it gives CASSFGGGARGTQYF.

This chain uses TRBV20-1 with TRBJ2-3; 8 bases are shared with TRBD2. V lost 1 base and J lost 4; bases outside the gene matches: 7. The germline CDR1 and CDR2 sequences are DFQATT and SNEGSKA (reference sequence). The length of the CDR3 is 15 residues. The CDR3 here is CSARVQLLAADTQYF. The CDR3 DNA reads TGCAGTGCTAGAGTGCAGTTACTAGCGGCAGATACGCAGTATTTT.

CDR3 coding DNA: TGTGCCAGCAGCCAAGGACAAGGGGTGGATGAGCAGTTCTTC. Translated, it gives CASSQGQGVDEQFF. This chain joins TRBV4-2 and TRBJ2-1; perhaps TRBD1 as D (5 bases). Trimming shortened V by 1 base and J by 8 bases, and 12 bases separated the two germline ends. Germline CDR1 is LGHNA and CDR2 is YNFKEQ. The CDR3 contains 14 residues.

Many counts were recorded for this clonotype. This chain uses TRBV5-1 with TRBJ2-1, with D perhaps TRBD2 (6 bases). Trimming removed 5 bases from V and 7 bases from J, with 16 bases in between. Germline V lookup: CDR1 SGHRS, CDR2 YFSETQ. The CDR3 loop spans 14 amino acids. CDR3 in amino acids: CASRRGTQVNEQFF. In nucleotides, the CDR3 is TGCGCCAGCAGGCGCGGGACTCAGGTGAATGAGCAGTTCTTC.

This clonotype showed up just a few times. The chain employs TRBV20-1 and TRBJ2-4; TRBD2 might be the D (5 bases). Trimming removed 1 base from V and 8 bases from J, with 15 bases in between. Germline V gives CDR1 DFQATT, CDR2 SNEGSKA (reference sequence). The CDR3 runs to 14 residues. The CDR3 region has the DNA TGCAGTGCTAGAGCCGGTACCCCGAGGGACATTCAGTACTTC. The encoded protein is CSARAGTPRDIQYF.

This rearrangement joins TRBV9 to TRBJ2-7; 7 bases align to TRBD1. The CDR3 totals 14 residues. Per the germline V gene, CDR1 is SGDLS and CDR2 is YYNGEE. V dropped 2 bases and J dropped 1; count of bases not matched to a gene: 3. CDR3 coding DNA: TGTGCCAGCAGCGTCGAGACAGGGTCCTACGAGCAGTACTTC. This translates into CASSVETGSYEQYF.

The CDR3 DNA follows: TGTGCCAGCAGCTTAGAAGCAGGCTCGCACACAGATACGCAGTATTTT. It encodes CASSLEAGSHTDTQYF. The chain employs TRBV7-9 and TRBJ2-3; D call uncertain. The CDR3 has 16 residues. Germline assignment: CDR1 SEHNR and CDR2 FQNEAQ (reference sequence). The V and J ends lost 1 base and 2 bases respectively, with 13 bases between them.

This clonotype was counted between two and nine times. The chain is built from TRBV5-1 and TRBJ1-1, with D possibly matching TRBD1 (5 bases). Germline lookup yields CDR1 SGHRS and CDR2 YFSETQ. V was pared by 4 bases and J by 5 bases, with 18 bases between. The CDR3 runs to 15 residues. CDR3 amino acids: CASSMMTDVGTEAFF. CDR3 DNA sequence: TGCGCCAGCAGCATGATGACAGACGTGGGGACTGAAGCTTTCTTT.

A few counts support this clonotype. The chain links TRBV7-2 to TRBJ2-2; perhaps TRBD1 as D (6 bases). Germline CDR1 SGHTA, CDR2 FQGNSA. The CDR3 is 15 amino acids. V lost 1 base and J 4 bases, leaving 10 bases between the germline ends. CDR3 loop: CASSLVRGFTGELFF. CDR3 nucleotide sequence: TGTGCCAGCAGCTTAGTCAGGGGCTTCACCGGGGAGCTGTTTTTT.

CDR3: CASSQDPRAGDTQYF. Here the CDR3 DNA reads TGCGCCAGCAGCCAAGATCCCAGGGCCGGAGATACGCAGTATTTT. The chain couples TRBV4-3 to TRBJ2-3; tentatively, D is TRBD1 (5 bases). In germline, CDR1 is LGHNA, CDR2 YSLEER. Trimming removed 0 bases from V and 5 bases from J, with 12 bases in between. The CDR3 has 15 amino acids.

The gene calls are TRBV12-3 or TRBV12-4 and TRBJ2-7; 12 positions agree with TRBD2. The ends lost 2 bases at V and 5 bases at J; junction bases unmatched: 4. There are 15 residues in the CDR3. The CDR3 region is CASSLRLAGDDEQYF. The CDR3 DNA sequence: TGTGCCAGCAGTTTAAGACTAGCGGGAGACGACGAGCAGTACTTC.

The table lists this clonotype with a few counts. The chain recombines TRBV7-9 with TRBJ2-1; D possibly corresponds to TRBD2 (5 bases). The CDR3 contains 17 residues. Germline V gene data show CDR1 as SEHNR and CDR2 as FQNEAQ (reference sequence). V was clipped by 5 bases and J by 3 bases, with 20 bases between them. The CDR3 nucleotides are TGTGCCAGCAGCGTCTTAACCGGGAAAACTGGCTACAATGAGCAGTTCTTC. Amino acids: CASSVLTGKTGYNEQFF.

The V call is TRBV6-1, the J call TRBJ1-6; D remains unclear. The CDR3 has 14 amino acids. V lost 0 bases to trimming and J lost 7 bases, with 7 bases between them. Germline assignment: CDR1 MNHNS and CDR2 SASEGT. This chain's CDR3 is CASSEALTNSPLHF. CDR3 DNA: TGTGCCAGCAGTGAAGCTTTGACCAATTCACCCCTCCACTTT.

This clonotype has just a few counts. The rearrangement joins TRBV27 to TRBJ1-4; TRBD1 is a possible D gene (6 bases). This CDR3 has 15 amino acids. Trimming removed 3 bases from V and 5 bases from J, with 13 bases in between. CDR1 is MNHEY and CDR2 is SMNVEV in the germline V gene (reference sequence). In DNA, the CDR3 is TGTGCCAGCAGTTTTCGTTTAGGGGGAAATGAAAAACTGTTTTTT. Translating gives CASSFRLGGNEKLFF.

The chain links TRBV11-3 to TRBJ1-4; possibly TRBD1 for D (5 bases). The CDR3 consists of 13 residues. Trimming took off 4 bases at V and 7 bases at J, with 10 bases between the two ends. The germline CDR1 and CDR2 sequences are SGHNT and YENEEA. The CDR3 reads CASSSGTVEKLFF. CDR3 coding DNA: TGTGCCAGCAGCTCAGGGACTGTTGAAAAACTGTTTTTT.

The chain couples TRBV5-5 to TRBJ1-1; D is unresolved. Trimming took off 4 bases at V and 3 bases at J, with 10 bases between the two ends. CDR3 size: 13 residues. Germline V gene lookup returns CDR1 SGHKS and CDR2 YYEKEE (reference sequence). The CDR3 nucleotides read TGTGCCAGCAGCCCGGTGGTACACACTGAAGCTTTCTTT. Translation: CASSPVVHTEAFF. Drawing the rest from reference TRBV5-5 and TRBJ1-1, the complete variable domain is DAGVTQSPTHLIKTRGQQVTLRCSPISGHKSVSWYQQVLGQGPQFIFQYYEKEERGRGNFPDRFSARQFPNYSSELNVNALLLGDSALYLCASSPVVHTEAFFGQGTRLTVV.

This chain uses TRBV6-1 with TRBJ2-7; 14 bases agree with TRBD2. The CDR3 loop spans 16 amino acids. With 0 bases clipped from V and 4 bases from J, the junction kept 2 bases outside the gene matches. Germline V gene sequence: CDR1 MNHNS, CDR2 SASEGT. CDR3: CASSEARTSGGYEQYF. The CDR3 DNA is TGTGCCAGCAGTGAAGCTAGGACTAGCGGGGGGTACGAGCAGTACTTC.

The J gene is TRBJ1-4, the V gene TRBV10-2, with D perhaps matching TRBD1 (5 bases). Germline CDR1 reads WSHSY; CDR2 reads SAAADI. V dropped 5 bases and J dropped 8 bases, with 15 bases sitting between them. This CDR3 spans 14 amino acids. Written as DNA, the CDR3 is TGCGCCAGCAGTCATTCCCAGGGAAGCGAAAAACTGTTTTTT. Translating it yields CASSHSQGSEKLFF.

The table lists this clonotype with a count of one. DNA of the CDR3: TGCGCCAGCAGCTCCTCATCACAGGGGATCGACGAGCAGTACTTC. This gives the protein CASSSSSQGIDEQYF. The chain is built from TRBV5-1 and TRBJ2-7; 7 bases are shared with TRBD1. CDR3 length equals 15 residues. The germline V gene has CDR1 SGHRS and CDR2 YFSETQ. With V trimmed by 3 bases and J by 5 bases, 11 bases remained unmatched.